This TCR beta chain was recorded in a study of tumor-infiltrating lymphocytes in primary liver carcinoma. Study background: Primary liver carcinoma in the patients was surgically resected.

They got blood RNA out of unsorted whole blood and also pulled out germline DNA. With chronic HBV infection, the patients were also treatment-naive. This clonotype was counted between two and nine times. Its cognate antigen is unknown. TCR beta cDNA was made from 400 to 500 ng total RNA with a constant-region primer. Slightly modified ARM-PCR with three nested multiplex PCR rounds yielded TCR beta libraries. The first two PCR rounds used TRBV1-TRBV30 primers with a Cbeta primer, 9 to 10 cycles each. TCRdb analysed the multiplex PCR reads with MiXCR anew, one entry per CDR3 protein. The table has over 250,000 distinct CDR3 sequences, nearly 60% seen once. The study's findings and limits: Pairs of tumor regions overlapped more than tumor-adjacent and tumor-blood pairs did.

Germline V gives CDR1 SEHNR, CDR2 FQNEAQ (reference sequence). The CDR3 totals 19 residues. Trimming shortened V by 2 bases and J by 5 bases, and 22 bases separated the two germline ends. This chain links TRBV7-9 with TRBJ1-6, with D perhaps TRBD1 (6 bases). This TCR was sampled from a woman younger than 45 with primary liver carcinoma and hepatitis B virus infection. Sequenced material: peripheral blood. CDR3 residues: CASSLSRGGTTSHNSPLHF. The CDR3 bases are TGTGCCAGCAGCTTATCGAGGGGGGGGACAACTTCACATAATTCACCCCTCCACTTT.